The rows below give T cell receptor beta chains drawn from one sample of a study of read filtering for tumor transcriptome and immune sequencing. A single record per CDR3 protein comes from TCRdb applying MiXCR to the reads. The sample records around 38,000 distinct CDR3 sequences, roughly 15% being singletons. The sample consisted of a population of CD138-negative cells sorted from bone marrow. These receptors all stem from a donor aged 40 or over with multiple myeloma. Both conserved end residues are part of each CDR3. Each record gives: CDR3 protein, CDR3 DNA, D gene, V gene, clone size, J gene. D genes are given only for firm matches. The size of a clone is reported for some rows only, either as once, few or many, or as a class for expanded clones.

CDR3aa: CASRSSRTSGRETQYF
CDR3nt: TGTGCCAGCAGGTCCTCGAGGACTAGCGGACGAGAGACCCAGTACTTC
d_gene: TRBD2
v_gene: TRBV2
abundance: many
j_gene: TRBJ2-5

CDR3aa: CASSPDRELFF
CDR3nt: TGTGCCAGCTCACCAGACCGGGAGCTGTTTTTT
d_gene: -
v_gene: TRBV18
abundance: many
j_gene: TRBJ2-2

CDR3aa: CASSKGQGANTGELFF
CDR3nt: TGTGCCAGCAGTAAAGGACAGGGTGCGAACACCGGGGAGCTGTTTTTT
d_gene: TRBD1
v_gene: TRBV28
abundance: few
j_gene: TRBJ2-2

CDR3aa: CAWRWASDYEQYF
CDR3nt: TGTGCCTGGAGGTGGGCATCCGACTACGAGCAGTACTTC
d_gene: -
v_gene: TRBV30
abundance: many
j_gene: TRBJ2-7

CDR3aa: CASRGPGDMAKNIQYF
CDR3nt: TGTGCCAGCCGAGGACCAGGCGATATGGCCAAAAACATTCAGTACTTC
d_gene: -
v_gene: TRBV7-9
abundance: many
j_gene: TRBJ2-4

CDR3aa: CATSREVGTGELFF
CDR3nt: TGTGCCACCAGCAGAGAAGTCGGGACCGGGGAGCTGTTTTTT
d_gene: -
v_gene: TRBV15
abundance: many
j_gene: TRBJ2-2

CDR3aa: CASSQRGGGYEQYF
CDR3nt: TGTGCCAGCAGTCAGAGGGGCGGGGGCTACGAGCAGTACTTC
d_gene: TRBD2
v_gene: TRBV6-5
abundance: many
j_gene: TRBJ2-7

CDR3aa: CASSQDDRGKTGELFF
CDR3nt: TGTGCCAGCAGCCAAGATGACAGGGGTAAAACCGGGGAGCTGTTTTTT
d_gene: TRBD1
v_gene: TRBV4-2
abundance: many
j_gene: TRBJ2-2

CDR3aa: CASSRDGEKLFF
CDR3nt: TGTGCCAGCAGCCGGGACGGTGAAAAACTGTTTTTT
d_gene: -
v_gene: TRBV28
abundance: many
j_gene: TRBJ1-4

CDR3aa: CASRQQGPRSSGRNQQTYNEQFF
CDR3nt: TGTGCCAGCAGGCAGCAGGGTCCTCGGTCCAGCGGGAGGAACCAACAAACCTACAATGAGCAGTTCTTC
d_gene: TRBD2
v_gene: TRBV7-9
abundance: many
j_gene: TRBJ2-1

CDR3aa: CASSSGAGGRVDTQYF
CDR3nt: TGTGCCAGCAGTTCAGGAGCGGGAGGTCGCGTAGATACGCAGTATTTT
d_gene: TRBD2
v_gene: TRBV12-3/TRBV12-4
abundance: -
j_gene: TRBJ2-3

CDR3aa: CASRRDRGIGDTQYF
CDR3nt: TGTGCCAGCAGACGGGACAGGGGGATCGGAGATACGCAGTATTTT
d_gene: TRBD1
v_gene: TRBV6-1
abundance: -
j_gene: TRBJ2-3

CDR3aa: CAWSEGVNYGYTF
CDR3nt: TGTGCCTGGAGCGAGGGGGTCAACTATGGCTACACCTTC
d_gene: -
v_gene: TRBV30
abundance: many
j_gene: TRBJ1-2

CDR3aa: CASSESEGNTIYF
CDR3nt: TGTGCCAGCAGTGAGTCCGAGGGAAACACCATATATTTT
d_gene: -
v_gene: TRBV2
abundance: -
j_gene: TRBJ1-3

CDR3aa: CSVVGHDEQFF
CDR3nt: TGCAGCGTTGTCGGGCACGATGAGCAGTTCTTC
d_gene: -
v_gene: TRBV29-1
abundance: many
j_gene: TRBJ2-1

CDR3aa: CASSLSAYSGNTIYF
CDR3nt: TGTGCCAGCAGTTTATCGGCCTACTCTGGAAACACCATATATTTT
d_gene: -
v_gene: TRBV27
abundance: many
j_gene: TRBJ1-3

CDR3aa: CASRVQGTYEQYF
CDR3nt: TGTGCCAGCAGAGTACAGGGAACCTACGAGCAGTACTTC
d_gene: -
v_gene: TRBV2
abundance: many
j_gene: TRBJ2-7

CDR3aa: CASSIGVWQPQHF
CDR3nt: TGTGCCAGTAGTATAGGGGTCTGGCAGCCCCAGCATTTT
d_gene: -
v_gene: TRBV19
abundance: many
j_gene: TRBJ1-5

CDR3aa: CASLLAESTDTQYF
CDR3nt: TGCGCCAGCCTCCTAGCGGAGAGCACAGATACGCAGTATTTT
d_gene: TRBD2
v_gene: TRBV5-1
abundance: few
j_gene: TRBJ2-3

CDR3aa: CARSLGGVRETQYF
CDR3nt: TGTGCTAGAAGTTTAGGAGGGGTTCGAGAGACCCAGTACTTC
d_gene: -
v_gene: TRBV28
abundance: -
j_gene: TRBJ2-5

CDR3aa: CASSLARDSNTEAFF
CDR3nt: TGTGCCAGCAGCTTAGCTCGGGACAGCAACACTGAAGCTTTCTTT
d_gene: TRBD1
v_gene: TRBV7-6
abundance: many
j_gene: TRBJ1-1

CDR3aa: CASSIRTGLSSYNEQFF
CDR3nt: TGTGCCAGCAGCATTAGGACAGGGTTAAGCTCCTACAATGAGCAGTTCTTC
d_gene: TRBD1
v_gene: TRBV5-6
abundance: many
j_gene: TRBJ2-1

CDR3aa: CASSLTGLAGDTQYF
CDR3nt: TGTGCCAGCAGCTTAACGGGACTAGCGGGAGATACGCAGTATTTT
d_gene: TRBD2
v_gene: TRBV7-3
abundance: many
j_gene: TRBJ2-3